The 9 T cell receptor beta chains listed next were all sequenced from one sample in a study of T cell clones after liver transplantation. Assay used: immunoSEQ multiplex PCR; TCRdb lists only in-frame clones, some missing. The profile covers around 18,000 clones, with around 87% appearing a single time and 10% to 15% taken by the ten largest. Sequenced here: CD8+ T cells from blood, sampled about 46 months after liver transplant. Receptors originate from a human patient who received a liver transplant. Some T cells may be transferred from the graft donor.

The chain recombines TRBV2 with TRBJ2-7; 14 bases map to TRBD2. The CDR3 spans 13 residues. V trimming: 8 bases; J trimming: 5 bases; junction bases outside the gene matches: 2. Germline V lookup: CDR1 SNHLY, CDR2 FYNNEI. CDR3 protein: CASQGLAGDEQYF. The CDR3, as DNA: TGTGCCAGCCAGGGACTAGCGGGAGACGAGCAGTACTTC.

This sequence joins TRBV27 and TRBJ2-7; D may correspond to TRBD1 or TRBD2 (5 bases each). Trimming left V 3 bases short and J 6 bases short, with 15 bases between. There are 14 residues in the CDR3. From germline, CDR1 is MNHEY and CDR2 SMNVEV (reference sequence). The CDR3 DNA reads TGTGCCAGCAGTTTTCAGGGACCGAGGGGCGAGCAGTACTTC. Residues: CASSFQGPRGEQYF.

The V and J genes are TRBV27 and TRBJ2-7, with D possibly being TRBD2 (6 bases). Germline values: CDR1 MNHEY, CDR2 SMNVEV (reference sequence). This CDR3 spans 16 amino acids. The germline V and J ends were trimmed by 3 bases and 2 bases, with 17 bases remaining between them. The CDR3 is CASSLTRLASTYEQYF. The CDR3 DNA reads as TGTGCCAGCAGTTTGACCCGGCTAGCGTCTACCTACGAGCAGTACTTC.

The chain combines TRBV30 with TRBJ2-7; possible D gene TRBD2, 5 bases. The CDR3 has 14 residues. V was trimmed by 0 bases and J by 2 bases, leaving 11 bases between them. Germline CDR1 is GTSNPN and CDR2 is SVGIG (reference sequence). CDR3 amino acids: CAWSVGVGAYEQYF. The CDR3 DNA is TGTGCCTGGAGTGTAGGAGTGGGAGCCTACGAGCAGTACTTC. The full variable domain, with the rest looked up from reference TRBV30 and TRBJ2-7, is SQTIHQWPATLVQPVGSPLSLECTVEGTSNPNLYWYRQAAGRGLQLLFYSVGIGQISSEVPQNLSASRPQDRQFILSSKKLLLSDSGFYLCAWSVGVGAYEQYFGPGTRLTVT.

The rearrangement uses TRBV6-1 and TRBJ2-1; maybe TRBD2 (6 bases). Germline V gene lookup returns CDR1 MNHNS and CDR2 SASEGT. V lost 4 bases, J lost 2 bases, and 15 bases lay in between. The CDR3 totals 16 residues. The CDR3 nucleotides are TGTGCCAGCAGTGTCGGCAGGGAGGTTGCCTACAATGAGCAGTTCTTC. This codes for CASSVGREVAYNEQFF.

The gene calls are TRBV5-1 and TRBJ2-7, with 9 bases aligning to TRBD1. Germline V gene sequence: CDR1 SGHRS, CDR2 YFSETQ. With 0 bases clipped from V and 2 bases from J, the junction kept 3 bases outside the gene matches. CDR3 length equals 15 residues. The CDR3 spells CASSLGQGVTYEQYF. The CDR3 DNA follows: TGCGCCAGCAGCTTGGGACAGGGGGTCACCTACGAGCAGTACTTC.

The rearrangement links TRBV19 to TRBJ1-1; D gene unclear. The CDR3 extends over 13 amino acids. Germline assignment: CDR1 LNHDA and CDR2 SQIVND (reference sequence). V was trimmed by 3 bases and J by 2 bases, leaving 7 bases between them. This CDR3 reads CASSIMGNTEAFF. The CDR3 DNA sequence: TGTGCCAGTAGTATCATGGGAAACACTGAAGCTTTCTTT. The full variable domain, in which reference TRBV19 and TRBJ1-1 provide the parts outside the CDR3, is DGGITQSPKYLFRKEGQNVTLSCEQNLNHDAMYWYRQDPGQGLRLIYYSQIVNDFQKGDIAEGYSVSREKKESFPLTVTSAQKNPTAFYLCASSIMGNTEAFFGQGTRLTVV.

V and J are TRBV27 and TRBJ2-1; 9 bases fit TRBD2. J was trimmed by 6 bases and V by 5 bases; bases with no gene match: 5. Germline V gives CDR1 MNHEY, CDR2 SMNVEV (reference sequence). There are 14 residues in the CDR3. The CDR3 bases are TGTGCCAGCAGTCTAGCGGGAACCAGCAATGAGCAGTTCTTC. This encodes CASSLAGTSNEQFF.

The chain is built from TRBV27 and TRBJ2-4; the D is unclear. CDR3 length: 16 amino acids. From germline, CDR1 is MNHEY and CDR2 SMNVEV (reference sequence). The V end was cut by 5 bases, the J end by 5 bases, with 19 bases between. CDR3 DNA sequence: TGTGCCAGCAGTCTACTTCCCGGCGCTACCCAAAACATTCAGTACTTC. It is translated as CASSLLPGATQNIQYF.